The 11 T cell receptor beta chains given below trace back to one sample, sequenced in a study of CD8 T cell repertoires and HIV-1 epitope variants. Their antigens are not known. Assay used: immunoSEQ multiplex PCR; TCRdb lists only in-frame clones, some missing. Of about 4,900 clones listed, approximately 71% are singletons. The specimen sequenced was cultured CD8+ T cells derived from PBMCs. These TCRs come from a male donor with HIV.

This chain links TRBV25-1 with TRBJ2-1; D tentatively fits TRBD1 or TRBD2 (5 bases each). Germline CDR1 MGHDK, CDR2 SYGVNS. The CDR3 sequence is 13 residues long. V lost 7 bases to trimming and J lost 8 bases, with 15 bases between them. CDR3 region: CASNQGPGDEQFF. CDR3 DNA: TGTGCCAGCAATCAGGGACCGGGCGATGAGCAGTTCTTC.

This clone has more than one count but fewer than ten. This chain links TRBV11-2 with TRBJ2-7; 14 bases are a match to TRBD2. This CDR3 contains 15 residues. Germline V gene data show CDR1 as SGHAT and CDR2 as FQNNGV. V lost 3 bases, J lost 4 bases, and 2 bases stayed unmatched. CDR3 sequence: CASSLTSGRAYEQYF. CDR3 coding DNA: TGTGCCAGCAGCTTGACTAGCGGGAGGGCGTACGAGCAGTACTTC.

This clone came up a few times. The CDR3 is CASSIVPEGPQHF. CDR3 DNA sequence: TGTGCCAGTAGTATAGTTCCGGAGGGGCCCCAGCATTTT. The gene calls are TRBV19 and TRBJ1-5; D unclear. Trimming removed 1 base from V and 9 bases from J, with 10 bases in between. CDR1 and CDR2 (germline): LNHDA, SQIVND (reference sequence). The CDR3 sequence is 13 residues long. Full variable domain (remainder filled in from reference TRBV19 and TRBJ1-5): DGGITQSPKYLFRKEGQNVTLSCEQNLNHDAMYWYRQDPGQGLRLIYYSQIVNDFQKGDIAEGYSVSREKKESFPLTVTSAQKNPTAFYLCASSIVPEGPQHFGDGTRLSIL.

The CDR3 sequence is CASSFYRGFTGELFF. CDR3 DNA: TGTGCCAGCAGCTTTTATAGGGGATTCACCGGGGAGCTGTTTTTT. The chain uses TRBV5-6 and TRBJ2-2; TRBD1 is a possible D gene (5 bases). The CDR3 loop spans 15 amino acids. V shed 2 bases and J shed 4 bases, with 12 bases lying between them. Germline CDR1 SGHDT, CDR2 YYEEEE. The full variable domain, rest sourced from reference TRBV5-6 and TRBJ2-2, is DAGVTQSPTHLIKTRGQQVTLRCSPKSGHDTVSWYQQALGQGPQFIFQYYEEEERQRGNFPDRFSGHQFPNYSSELNVNALLLGDSALYLCASSFYRGFTGELFFGEGSRLTVL.

The chain carries TRBV6-1 and TRBJ1-4; D is ambiguous. Germline CDR1 MNHNS, CDR2 SASEGT. V lost 9 bases and J lost 13, with 21 bases in between. The CDR3 is 13 residues long. The DNA of the CDR3 is TGTGCCAGTAGAGGGCCCCCGGGGTACAGACTGTTTTTT. Translated: CASRGPPGYRLFF.

This clone was counted a few times. The chain couples TRBV30 to TRBJ1-6, with TRBD1 as a possible D gene (6 bases). Trimming left V 1 base short and J 9 bases short, with 13 bases between. The CDR3 is made up of 14 amino acids. Germline V gene lookup returns CDR1 GTSNPN and CDR2 SVGIG (reference sequence). CDR3 residues: CAWSALTGSSPLHF. Here the CDR3 DNA reads TGTGCCTGGAGTGCGTTAACAGGGAGTTCACCCCTCCACTTT.

V and J are TRBV7-2 and TRBJ2-7, with D possibly being TRBD2 (6 bases). V lost 5 bases and J lost 0, with 14 bases in between. This CDR3 comprises 15 residues. CDR1 and CDR2 from the germline V gene are SGHTA and FQGNSA. In DNA form, the CDR3 reads TGTGCCAGCAGCATCGGGGGTGCTTCCTCCTACGAGCAGTACTTC. The encoded protein is CASSIGGASSYEQYF.

The CDR3 DNA reads as TGTGCCAGCAGTGACAGGAACACCGGGGAGCTGTTTTTT. Its protein product is CASSDRNTGELFF. The chain uses TRBV6-4 and TRBJ2-2, with D uncertain. Per germline, CDR1 MRHNA and CDR2 SNTAGT. The CDR3 is 13 residues long. V was shortened by 2 bases and J by 1 base, with 2 bases between the two germline ends.

The count of this clone is one. The chain has TRBV5-1 and TRBJ2-5, with D possibly being TRBD1 (6 bases). The germline V gene has CDR1 SGHRS and CDR2 YFSETQ. The CDR3 loop spans 13 amino acids. With 3 bases removed from V and 10 bases from J, the gap between germline ends came to 16 bases. CDR3: CASSSGQSPDQYF. The CDR3 DNA sequence: TGCGCCAGCAGCTCAGGACAGAGCCCGGACCAGTACTTC.

The chain couples TRBV5-1 to TRBJ2-1, with D perhaps matching TRBD2 (6 bases). Germline loops: CDR1 SGHRS, CDR2 YFSETQ. There are 16 residues in the CDR3. The V end was cut by 3 bases, the J end by 0 bases, with 13 bases between. The CDR3 reads CASSSFSGTSYNEQFF. The CDR3 bases are TGCGCCAGCAGCTCGTTTAGCGGCACCTCCTACAATGAGCAGTTCTTC. Full variable domain (outside the CDR3, taken from reference TRBV5-1 and TRBJ2-1): KAGVTQTPRYLIKTRGQQVTLSCSPISGHRSVSWYQQTPGQGLQFLFEYFSETQRNKGNFPGRFSGRQFSNSRSEMNVSTLELGDSALYLCASSSFSGTSYNEQFFGPGTRLTVL.

V and J are TRBV15 and TRBJ2-1; 8 nucleotides align to TRBD1. The CDR3 runs 13 residues. The V and J ends lost 6 bases and 7 bases, in that order; junction bases with no gene match: 5. CDR1 is LNHNV, CDR2 YYDKDF, per germline (reference sequence). The CDR3: CATRRQGWNEQFF. The DNA of the CDR3 is TGTGCCACCAGAAGACAGGGGTGGAATGAGCAGTTCTTC. Complete variable domain (other parts from reference TRBV15 and TRBJ2-1): DAMVIQNPRYQVTQFGKPVTLSCSQTLNHNVMYWYQQKSSQAPKLLFHYYDKDFNNEADTPDNFQSRRPNTSFCFLDIRSPGLGDTAMYLCATRRQGWNEQFFGPGTRLTVL.